This record looks at one T cell receptor (beta chain) sequence and its context. Antigen unknown. The entry originates in a study of CXCR3-negative and CXCR3-positive naive CD8 T cells. Regarding the study as a whole: High diversity, comparable across both naive subsets, contrasted with much lower diversity in memory CD8+ cells. Hydrophobicity of TRB CDR3s was greater in CXCR3-positive naive cells than in CXCR3-negative naive cells.

The CDR3 is 16 residues long. Germline loops: CDR1 LGHNA, CDR2 YSLEER. The libraries of TRB cDNA were prepared using 5' RACE with UMI labels. TCRdb reprocessed the 5' RACE reads; each CDR3 protein has one entry and no DNA is given. Recorded for this sample: about 98,000 distinct CDR3 sequences. This TCR derives from a human donor in good health. Some clones in this sample may be carry-over from other donors' samples. The sample consisted of naive CXCR3+ CD8+ T cells from blood. Subset of the sample: CD45RO-CCR7+CD27+CD95- naive CD8+ T cells expressing CXCR3 (TNR3+). The gene calls are TRBV4-3 and TRBJ2-1; the D call of TRBD1 rests on TCRdb alone, since no DNA is present to check it. CDR3 loop: CASSQDGTGAYNEQFF.